This T cell receptor (beta chain) is drawn from a study of T cells and Merkel cell carcinoma outcomes. Germline V gives CDR1 SGHKS, CDR2 YYEKEE (reference sequence). V lost 6 bases and J 3 bases, leaving 15 bases between the germline ends. This CDR3 is built from 14 residues. Only in-frame clones appear in the TCRdb table, and some are missing; sequencing was by immunoSEQ multiplex PCR. Of about 1,000 clones listed, around 89% were seen once; the top ten hold over 8.5%. This receptor was identified in a human donor with Merkel cell carcinoma. The V gene is TRBV5-5, the J gene TRBJ1-1; TRBD1 might be the D (6 bases). Sequencing used tumor tissue from Merkel cell carcinoma. DNA for the CDR3: TGTGCCAGCACCCCTTGGCACAGGGACACTGAAGCTTTCTTT. As protein: CASTPWHRDTEAFF. Full variable domain (rest looked up from reference TRBV5-5 and TRBJ1-1): DAGVTQSPTHLIKTRGQQVTLRCSPISGHKSVSWYQQVLGQGPQFIFQYYEKEERGRGNFPDRFSARQFPNYSSELNVNALLLGDSALYLCASTPWHRDTEAFFGQGTRLTVV.